The following is a T cell receptor beta chain sequence with its context. The antigen is not known. This sample is part of a study of post-analysis software for immune sequencing data. Study in general: The disease courses covered relapsing-remitting, secondary progressive and progressive-relapsing multiple sclerosis.

Study-wide results and caveats: Analysis by F measure revealed that same-batch samples clustered strongly together. Patients showed TRBV5-6, TRBV5-1 and TRBV20-1 among several TRBV segments more frequent than in controls. The normalized Chao1 diversity of multiple sclerosis patients was significantly lower than that of controls.

Looked up from germline, CDR1 is MNHNS and CDR2 is SASEGT. CDR3 length: 17 residues. V lost 6 bases and J lost 7; bases outside the gene matches: 16. Built from TCR beta cDNA, the libraries had unique molecular identifiers in them. Each sample of roughly 0.85 to 11 million input T cells yielded 500,000 or so cDNA molecules, so each molecule approximated one T cell. MiXCR was run by TCRdb on the PCR reads, yielding one entry per CDR3 protein. The table lists about 380,000 distinct CDR3 sequences, about a third of them singletons. This receptor was identified in a girl between 10 and 17 years old with multiple sclerosis. What was sequenced was blood. This chain joins TRBV6-1 and TRBJ1-4; TRBD1 matches at 8 bases. The CDR3 DNA sequence: TGTGCCAGCAGGCCCTTAGGCGGACAGGGACGAAGTGAAAAACTGTTTTTT. Amino acids: CASRPLGGQGRSEKLFF.